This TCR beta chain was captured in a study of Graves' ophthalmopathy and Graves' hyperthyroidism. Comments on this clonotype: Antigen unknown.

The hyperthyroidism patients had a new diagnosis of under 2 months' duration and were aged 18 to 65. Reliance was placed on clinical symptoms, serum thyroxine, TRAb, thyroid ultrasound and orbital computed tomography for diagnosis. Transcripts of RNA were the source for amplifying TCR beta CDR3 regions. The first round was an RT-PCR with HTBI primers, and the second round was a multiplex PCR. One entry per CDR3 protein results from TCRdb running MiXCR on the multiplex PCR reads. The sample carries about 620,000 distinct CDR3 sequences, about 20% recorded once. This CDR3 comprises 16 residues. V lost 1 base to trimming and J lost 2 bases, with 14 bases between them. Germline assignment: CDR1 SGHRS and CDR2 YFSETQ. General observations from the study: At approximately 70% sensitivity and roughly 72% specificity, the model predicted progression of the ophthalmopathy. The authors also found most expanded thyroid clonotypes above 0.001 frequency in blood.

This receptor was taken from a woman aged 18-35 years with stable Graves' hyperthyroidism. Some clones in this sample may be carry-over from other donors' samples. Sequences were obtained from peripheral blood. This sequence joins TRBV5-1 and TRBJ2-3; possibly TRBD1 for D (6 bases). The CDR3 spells CASSLRAGDTTDTQYF. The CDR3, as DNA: TGCGCCAGCAGCTTGCGAGCAGGGGACACCACAGATACGCAGTATTTT.